This T cell receptor (beta chain) stems from a study of cytomegalovirus exposure and HLA in healthy donors. General study results and limits: The authors considered a cluster of highly shared sequence variants likely to be a sequencing artifact. Reported performance of the classifier showed diagnosis of cytomegalovirus status with high specificity and sensitivity.

Losses at the gene ends were 4 bases for V and 4 bases for J; bases not matched to a gene: 9. This CDR3 has 15 residues. Germline V lookup: CDR1 LGHNA, CDR2 YNFKEQ. Researchers ran the PCR with 60 Vbeta and 13 Jbeta primers. This table comes from immunoSEQ multiplex PCR, and its TCRdb copy is limited to in-frame clones, with some not included. The data hold roughly 140,000 clones, with roughly a tenth observed a single time. This clone appeared a few times. Its antigen is unknown. The chain employs TRBV4-2 and TRBJ2-7, with 8 bases identical to TRBD1. Sequenced: PBMCs. This sequence was found in a male donor in good health and CMV-seronegative. CDR3 sequence reads: CASSPRTGQRYEQYF. Here the CDR3 DNA reads TGTGCCAGCAGCCCTCGGACAGGGCAAAGATACGAGCAGTACTTC.